This T cell receptor (beta chain) comes out of a study of T cell repertoires in cytomegalovirus infection. Germline CDR1 reads SGHVS; CDR2 reads FNYEAQ. The CDR3 is made up of 19 amino acids. After removal of 4 bases from V and 4 bases from J, the junction contained 19 bases not matched to a gene. TCRdb redid the calling of the reads with MiXCR, one entry per CDR3 protein. The sample lists some 920,000 distinct CDR3 sequences, about a third occurring once. The sample holds many counts of this clonotype. Its antigen is currently unknown. The chain links TRBV7-6 to TRBJ2-7, with 10 bases fitting TRBD2. Specimen: cultured CD8+ T cells from PBMCs, collected from culture after CMV antigen stimulation. This sequence originates from a human donor in good health (CMV status not recorded). Some clones in this sample may be carry-over from other donors' samples. In DNA form, the CDR3 reads TGTGCCAGCAGCTCCGGACAGGGCGCTACTAGCGGGGTGATATACGAGCAGTACTTC. Translated, it gives CASSSGQGATSGVIYEQYF.